This T cell receptor beta chain was sequenced during a study of cytomegalovirus exposure and HLA in healthy donors (dated by TCRdb to between 2016 and 2019). The study in broad terms: An earlier analysis of 587 of the donors reported 276 Gb of sequence data and approximately 120 million unique TCR beta sequences obtained from around 180 million T cells. An early release covering roughly 580 HLA-typed donors comprised roughly 300 gigabases of sequencing data and tens of millions of unique TCR sequences. Of the roughly 400 genotyped donors, 81% fell in the genetic ancestry cluster associated with self-reported Caucasian donors. The study was designed to test whether signatures of past pathogen exposure could be identified by cataloging public T cell receptors. The T cell repertoires of around 730 subjects were profiled by immunosequencing and related to cytomegalovirus serostatus. Besides the first cohort of roughly 700 subjects, a separate validation cohort made up of 120 different subjects was used. To predict cytomegalovirus infection status, the study brought together high-throughput TCR immunosequencing, statistical association of individual TCRs with disease status, and machine learning. To study patterns of TCR occurrence, a later analysis re-analyzed previously published TCR beta repertoires from 666 donors and added high-resolution HLA genotyping. The later analysis used no new phenotypic data to find candidate immune exposures, relying instead on TCR beta sequences and their occurrence across donors. To decide whether each TCR beta V gene segment behaved as functional or pseudogenic, an earlier analysis of over 500 of the donors relied on high-throughput TCR beta sequencing. Alongside the repertoire data, information on donor age, sex, ethnicity and CMV serostatus was compiled. In a later genetic analysis, genome-wide SNP genotypes for about 60% of the 666 donors were used, and that subset was treated as a discovery cohort. Every discovery cohort repertoire had been produced on one sequencing platform. HLA typing covered class I and class II loci at four-digit resolution. Typing coverage varied by locus: roughly 629-640 donors for A, B, C, DRB1 and DQB1; more than 500 for DQA1; 606 for DPA1; some 470 for DPB1. Five DR-DQ haplotypes were treated as single units for association and clustering because of strong linkage in the cohort. Among almost 400 genotyped donors of the cohort, an average of 235,054 unique TCR beta nucleotide sequences were sequenced per donor, roughly 20% of them non-productive. The investigation overall reported the following: CMV serostatus was the only immune exposure information available for the cohort. A later analysis associated about 17,000 TCR beta sequences with specific HLA alleles at a false discovery rate of 0.05. A later genetic analysis reported fewer N-insertions in productive TCRs among donors in an Asian-associated ancestry cluster than the roughly 700-donor mean. Presence/absence analyses assumed roughly uniform sequencing depth across donors, an assumption that may not hold. Because counts were too low, 15 to 20 rarely observed V segments, including chromosome 9 orphons, were excluded from the earlier analysis of a few hundred of the donors. According to a later analysis, most CMV-associated TCR beta chains appeared to be HLA-restricted, and the HLA associations seemed to be driven largely by CMV exposure. A group of highly shared sequence variants was considered likely to be a technical artifact of the sequencing pipeline. According to the authors, the approach could potentially be generalized to other disease states and immunological phenotypes. Several of the top co-occurrence clusters appeared to be linked to parvovirus B19, influenza, CMV and Epstein-Barr virus, according to a later analysis. The classifier was reported to diagnose cytomegalovirus status with high specificity and sensitivity in both the original and validation cohorts. A later analysis found that TCR association rates varied across HLA loci, with DRB1 alleles showing the most associated TCRs and HLA-C alleles the fewest. Linkage disequilibrium might explain the correlated functional status among segregating V segments, but an unknown experimental factor could not be excluded. Because HLA typing was unavailable for some donors at each locus, only the typed subset was used in association tests. Assigning TCR associations to individual alleles was difficult when HLA alleles, especially DR and DQ, strongly co-occurred. Broadly in line with IMGT annotations, most TCR beta V segments showed up in productive rearrangements about 87% or about 30% of the time in an earlier analysis of about 500 of the donors. A further reported finding was that TCR beta sequences accurately predicted the HLA-A and HLA-B alleles for most subjects in the first cohort. In the study, 150 to 200 TCR beta chains were listed as associated with cytomegalovirus. A few of the identified cytomegalovirus-associated TCR beta chains were confirmed in vitro to be specific for cytomegalovirus antigens. In a later analysis, HLA-associated TCR beta chains were found to be more clonally expanded and to have lower generation probabilities than equally common non-associated chains. Across donors, most TCR sequences were observed very rarely, whereas some public TCRs were present in many individuals. In a later genetic analysis, a missense DCLRE1C variant was associated with V-gene and J-gene trimming of TCR beta chains, and the association was replicated in an independent cohort. The cohort was sequenced for TCR beta chains only, and without alpha or paired-chain data the features that could be detected were limited.

The cohort consisted of hundreds of healthy bone marrow donors. Cohort members were all nominally healthy when sampled, although unrecorded immune exposures were likely present. The donor was CMV seropositive and belonged to the group of 250 to 300 seropositive cohort members. A peripheral blood sample was provided by each donor, and peripheral blood mononuclear cells were used for TCR beta sequencing. The Qiagen DNeasy Blood Extraction Kit was used to extract genomic DNA from the blood cell samples. Libraries came from the immunoSEQ multiplex PCR assay. The multiplex PCR relied on a mix of 60 forward primers for TCR Vbeta segments and 13 reverse primers for TCR Jbeta segments. The CDR3 region of rearranged TCR beta genes was amplified from genomic DNA by a multiplex PCR assay. The amplified TCR beta libraries were sequenced on the Illumina HiSeq System as 87-base-pair reads. The original methods were these. Across the 666 repertoires, a later analysis counted 80 million or so unique TCR beta chains, approximately 12 million of which were shared by at least two donors. Raw reads were error-corrected and collapsed into unique sequences by a nearest-neighbor algorithm in which closely related sequences were merged to remove PCR and sequencing errors. V, D and J gene segments were assigned by aligning CDR3 sequences to IMGT reference sequences. For a sequence to be retained, a match of at least six nucleotides was required to both a V gene segment and a J gene segment. A rearrangement was called productive if the CDR3 had no stop codons and remained in frame with V and J, and every other rearrangement was called non-productive. Following IMGT convention, CDR3 was defined as the stretch from the second conserved V-encoded cysteine to the conserved J-encoded phenylalanine. The earlier analysis of 500 to 750 of the donors excluded any sequence lacking an unambiguous match to a single V gene segment. In an earlier analysis of approximately 500 of the donors, a V segment was called functional when productive rearrangements were above 56.7%, and segregating when the standard deviation between donors exceeded 5%. A statistical classification framework was developed to diagnose cytomegalovirus status using the catalog of TCR beta chain sequences. In a later analysis, V and J genes were assigned by comparing TCR nucleotide sequences against IMGT/GENE-DB human TR gene sequences. The TCRdist pipeline was used in a later analysis to assign CDR3 sequences and most-parsimonious VDJ recombination scenarios. In a later analysis, each TCR beta chain was defined by its CDR3 amino acid sequence together with its V-gene family, and reads without a unique V-gene family were excluded. As a way to deal with suspected cross-contamination and a sequencing artifact, a later analysis dropped 450 to 700 nucleotide sequences that were highly shared and had low generation probability. In a later analysis, a clonal expansion index was calculated for each public chain from normalized within-repertoire ranks of inferred template counts. In a later analysis, generation probabilities were computed using a VDJ recombination model fitted to out-of-frame rearrangements, and the results were checked against IGoR. A later analysis scored TCR-TCR, TCR-HLA and TCR-CMV co-occurrence with hypergeometric tests, applying a repertoire-size bias correction to TCR pairs. False discovery rates were estimated in a later analysis by permuting HLA or CMV assignments 20 times. A later analysis grouped co-occurring TCRs with DBSCAN, adding TCRdist sequence similarity when clustering within HLA-allele-positive subsets. Co-occurrence clustering excluded repertoires with fewer than 30,000 or more than 120,000 public chains, plus five with anomalous nucleotide sharing. Not all clones reach the TCRdb copy of this immuneACCESS table, which keeps in-frame sequences only. Checked studies attribute under half of the gap to unresolved V genes and leave the rest unexplained. V and J calls and clone size come straight from that table; D and trimming were deduced from the DNA. The sample contains roughly 98,000 clones, about 80% of them found a single time. Approximately 11% of the sample lies in the top ten.

On this clone: This receptor's antigen is unknown. No base-level quality is on record; no much larger clone is a single base apart.

Sequencing input: PBMCs. This TCR came from a man between 18 and 35 years old in good health and CMV-seropositive.

The CDR3 in this case is CASSLTPPRVYNEQFF. The DNA sequence is TGTGCCAGCAGTTTAACCCCCCCAAGAGTTTACAATGAGCAGTTCTTC. This chain is built from TRBV28 and TRBJ2-1, with the identity of the D gene unclear. V was cut back by 2 bases and J by 4 bases, leaving a gap of 15 bases between them. CDR1 and CDR2 (MDHEN, SYDVKM) derive from the germline V gene. The CDR3 sequence holds 16 residues, the cysteine and phenylalanine included. Only the CDR3 DNA is retained, 48 bases long and in frame from the first base.